This T cell receptor beta chain was documented in a study of T cell responses to AZD1222 COVID-19 vaccine. This CDR3 contains 15 residues. The germline V and J ends were trimmed by 0 bases and 4 bases, with 13 bases remaining between them. Per germline, CDR1 SGHRS and CDR2 YFSETQ. Clones were read by immunoSEQ multiplex PCR, and TCRdb kept only the in-frame ones, dropping some. This sample has more than 110,000 clones; 90% occur once, and the top ten carry 3.4%. The source was peripheral blood, collected on day 0 of AZD1222 vaccination. The gene calls are TRBV5-1 and TRBJ1-2; TRBD1 is a possible D gene (5 bases). The sequence was obtained from an adult in good health. CDR3 sequence (DNA): TGCGCCAGCAGCTTGGCCGGGACTTCCCCCTATGGCTACACCTTC. Its protein is CASSLAGTSPYGYTF.